A single sample is the source of the 7 T cell receptor beta chains below, sequenced in a study of cytomegalovirus exposure and HLA in healthy donors. This PCR relied on a set of 60 Vbeta primers and 13 Jbeta primers. Using immunoSEQ multiplex PCR, the repertoire was profiled, and TCRdb retains in-frame clones only, with some absent. The sample table includes some 200,000 clones. Specimen: PBMCs. Every receptor here comes from a boy aged 5-17 years in good health and CMV-seronegative.

The chain couples TRBV30 to TRBJ1-2; D gene ambiguous. In germline, CDR1 is GTSNPN, CDR2 SVGIG (reference sequence). Trimming took 5 bases from V and 4 from J, leaving 8 bases between them. The CDR3 runs to 11 residues. The CDR3 sequence is CAWLRSYGYTF. DNA for the CDR3: TGTGCCTGGTTACGCAGCTATGGCTACACCTTC. Full variable domain (missing parts from reference TRBV30 and TRBJ1-2): SQTIHQWPATLVQPVGSPLSLECTVEGTSNPNLYWYRQAAGRGLQLLFYSVGIGQISSEVPQNLSASRPQDRQFILSSKKLLLSDSGFYLCAWLRSYGYTFGSGTRLTVV.

The chain combines TRBV6-4 with TRBJ2-3; D not resolved. The V gene lost 6 bases and the J gene lost 0 bases, with 13 bases spanning the gap. Per the germline V gene, CDR1 is MRHNA and CDR2 is SNTAGT. The CDR3 is made up of 15 amino acids. As DNA, the CDR3 is TGTGCCAGCAGAGAGATTGGCGGAAGCACAGATACGCAGTATTTT. Translating it yields CASREIGGSTDTQYF.

The chain carries TRBV6-5 and TRBJ1-1; TRBD1 is a possible D gene (6 bases). V was trimmed by 6 bases and J by 5 bases, leaving 13 bases between them. The CDR3 runs 13 residues. Per germline, CDR1 MNHEY and CDR2 SVGAGI. The chain's CDR3 is CASSRTDATEAFF. The CDR3 nucleotides read TGTGCCAGCAGCCGGACAGACGCTACTGAAGCTTTCTTT.

The chain uses TRBV4-2 and TRBJ1-1, with D possibly TRBD1 on 5 matching bases. The germline V gene encodes CDR1 LGHNA and CDR2 YNFKEQ. V was shortened by 4 bases and J by 6 bases, with 18 bases between the two germline ends. CDR3 length equals 15 residues. CDR3 sequence reads: CASSPQAKGSAEAFF. Written as DNA, the CDR3 is TGTGCCAGCAGCCCACAGGCCAAGGGGTCTGCTGAAGCTTTCTTT.

The rearrangement uses TRBV6-5 and TRBJ2-7, with D possibly being TRBD1 (7 bases). V gave up 6 bases and J gave up 2 bases, with 17 bases separating them. This CDR3 comprises 15 residues. Per the germline V gene, CDR1 is MNHEY and CDR2 is SVGAGI. CDR3 in amino acids: CASSSYRGGTYEQYF. The CDR3 DNA reads TGTGCCAGCAGCTCCTACAGGGGAGGCACCTACGAGCAGTACTTC.

The CDR3 loop reads CASSLTAAGATQPQHF. The CDR3 DNA is TGTGCCAGCAGCTTAACTGCTGCGGGGGCGACTCAGCCCCAGCATTTT. The chain has TRBV5-5 and TRBJ1-5, with D perhaps matching TRBD1 (6 bases). The CDR3 consists of 16 residues. Trimming removed 2 bases at V and 6 bases at J, with 18 bases between. CDR1 and CDR2 (germline): SGHKS, YYEKEE (reference sequence).

V gene TRBV9 combines with J gene TRBJ2-5, with 7 positions matching TRBD2. Germline CDR1 SGDLS, CDR2 YYNGEE. V shed 0 bases, J shed 4 bases, and the junction held 12 bases outside the gene matches. The CDR3 length is 17 residues. This CDR3 reads CASSVEAGLGGSETQYF. For the CDR3, the DNA is TGTGCCAGCAGCGTAGAGGCCGGGTTGGGAGGGTCAGAGACCCAGTACTTC.